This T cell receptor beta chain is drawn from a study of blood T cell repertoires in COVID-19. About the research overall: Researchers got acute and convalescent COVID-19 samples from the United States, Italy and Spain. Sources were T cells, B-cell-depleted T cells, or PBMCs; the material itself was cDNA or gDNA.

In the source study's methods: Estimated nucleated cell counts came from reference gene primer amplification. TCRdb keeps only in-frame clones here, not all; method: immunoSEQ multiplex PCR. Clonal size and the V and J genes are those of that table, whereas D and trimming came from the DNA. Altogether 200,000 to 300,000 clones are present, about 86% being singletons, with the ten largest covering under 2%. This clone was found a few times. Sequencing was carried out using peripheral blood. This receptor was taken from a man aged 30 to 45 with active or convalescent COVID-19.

The CDR3 protein is CASSYRVGYGYTF. In DNA, the CDR3 is TGTGCCAGCAGTTACCGGGTGGGCTATGGCTACACCTTC. This chain joins TRBV6-5 and TRBJ1-2; no clear D gene. V lost 2 bases and J 4 bases, leaving 8 bases between the germline ends. The CDR3 has 13 residues. CDR1 is MNHEY, CDR2 SVGAGI, per germline.